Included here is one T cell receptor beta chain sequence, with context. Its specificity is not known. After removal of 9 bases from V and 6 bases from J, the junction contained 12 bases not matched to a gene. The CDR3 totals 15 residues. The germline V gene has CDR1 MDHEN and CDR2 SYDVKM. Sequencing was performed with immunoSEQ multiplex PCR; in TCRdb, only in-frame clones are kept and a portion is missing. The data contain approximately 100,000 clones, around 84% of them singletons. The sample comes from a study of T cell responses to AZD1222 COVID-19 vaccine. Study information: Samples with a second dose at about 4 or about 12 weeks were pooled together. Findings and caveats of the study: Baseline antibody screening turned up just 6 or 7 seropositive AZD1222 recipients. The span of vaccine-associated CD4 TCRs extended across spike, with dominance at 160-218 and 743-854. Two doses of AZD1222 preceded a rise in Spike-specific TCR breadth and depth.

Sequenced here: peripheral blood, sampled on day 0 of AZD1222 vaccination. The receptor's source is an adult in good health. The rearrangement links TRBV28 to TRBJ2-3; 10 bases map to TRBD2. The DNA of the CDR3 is TGTGCCAGTAACAAGCGGGAGGGTTTATCGGATACGCAGTATTTT. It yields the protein CASNKREGLSDTQYF.